These 25 T cell receptor beta chains share one sample of origin, sequenced in a study of blood T cell repertoires in COVID-19. The assay was immunoSEQ multiplex PCR, and TCRdb's table has in-frame clones only and misses some. The repertoire includes about 120,000 clones, 85% of them detected once, and approximately 30% sits in the top ten. The sample taken for sequencing was peripheral blood. The receptors were gathered from an elderly woman with acute or convalescent COVID-19.

This clone was counted a few times. The sample carries other DNA sequences with the same CDR3. The chain uses TRBV12-3 or TRBV12-4 and TRBJ1-2; D gene ambiguous. CDR3 size: 11 residues. V lost 4 bases and J lost 8, with 8 bases in between. The CDR3 nucleotides read TGTGCCAGCAGTTCACGGTTCGGCTACACCTTC. The encoded protein is CASSSRFGYTF.

V is TRBV6-5 and J is TRBJ2-7, with TRBD1 as a possible D gene (5 bases). Trimming removed 6 bases at V and 0 bases at J, with 12 bases between. The germline V gene encodes CDR1 MNHEY and CDR2 SVGAGI. This CDR3 has 14 amino acids. This CDR3 is CASRRGHLSYEQYV. In DNA, the CDR3 is TGTGCCAGCAGACGCGGACACCTCTCCTACGAGCAGTACGTC.

The rearrangement links TRBV29-1 to TRBJ1-2; a possible D gene is TRBD1 (6 bases). Germline V CDR1 and CDR2: SQVTM, ANQGSEA. The CDR3 is 13 amino acids. V lost 3 bases and J 4 bases, leaving 12 bases between the germline ends. The CDR3 bases are TGCAGCGTTGATCCGGACAGACGCTATGGCTACACCTTC. It specifies CSVDPDRRYGYTF.

The V and J genes are TRBV10-3 and TRBJ1-1, with a tentative D call TRBD1 (5 bases). The CDR3 covers 15 residues. Trimming left V 0 bases short and J 6 bases short, with 14 bases between. CDR1 and CDR2 (germline): ENHRY, SYGVKD. The CDR3 DNA is TGTGCCATCAGTGAGTCAGCATGGGGCAGGGCTGAAGCTTTCTTT. Translation gives CAISESAWGRAEAFF.

The chain combines TRBV10-3 with TRBJ2-3, with D possibly matching TRBD2 (7 bases). The ends were cut back, 0 bases at V and 5 bases at J, with 15 bases in the middle. CDR3 length: 16 residues. Germline CDR1 ENHRY, CDR2 SYGVKD. CDR3 sequence: CAISESGAGARDTQYF. DNA of the CDR3: TGTGCCATCAGTGAGTCGGGGGCGGGGGCGCGAGATACGCAGTATTTT.

J is TRBJ1-5 and V is TRBV6-1; no definite D call. Trimming took 5 bases from V and 0 from J, leaving 8 bases between them. The CDR3 has 14 amino acids. The germline CDR1 and CDR2 sequences are MNHNS and SASEGT. The CDR3 protein is CASSSESSNQPQHF. CDR3 DNA sequence: TGTGCCAGCAGTTCGGAGTCTAGCAATCAGCCCCAGCATTTT.

This chain uses TRBV4-2 with TRBJ2-3; the D gene is possibly TRBD1 (6 bases). The CDR3 spans 15 residues. Deletions cut 4 bases from V and 3 bases from J, with 14 bases between. Germline V lookup: CDR1 LGHNA, CDR2 YNFKEQ. The CDR3 reads CASSLSGVMTDTQYF. CDR3 bases: TGTGCCAGCAGCCTTTCAGGGGTAATGACAGATACGCAGTATTTT.

This chain connects TRBV5-4 to TRBJ1-4, with 7 bases aligning to TRBD1. In germline, CDR1 is SGHNT, CDR2 YYREEE (reference sequence). Trimming took 1 base from V and 7 from J; bases not matched to a gene: 7. This CDR3 is 15 amino acids long. The CDR3 bases are TGTGCCAGCAGCTTGACGACAGGGAGGAGTGAAAAACTGTTTTTT. The encoded protein is CASSLTTGRSEKLFF.

This rearrangement joins TRBV9 to TRBJ2-3; 8 bases fit TRBD1. In germline, CDR1 is SGDLS, CDR2 YYNGEE. J lost 5 bases, V lost 3 bases, and 11 bases had no gene match. The CDR3 totals 16 residues. The CDR3 is CASSAVSGGYGDTQYF. CDR3 DNA sequence: TGTGCCAGCAGCGCCGTGTCAGGGGGCTACGGAGATACGCAGTATTTT.

V gene TRBV7-2 combines with J gene TRBJ2-1, with 9 bases that match TRBD1. The CDR3 is 16 amino acids. Germline V gives CDR1 SGHTA, CDR2 FQGNSA. The trim removed 7 bases at V and 0 bases at J, leaving 7 bases unmatched. CDR3 residues: CASNDRGGSSYNEQFF. The CDR3 DNA follows: TGTGCCAGCAATGACAGGGGGGGAAGCTCCTACAATGAGCAGTTCTTC.

The chain uses TRBV12-5 and TRBJ1-1; 9 nucleotides agree with TRBD1. CDR1 is LGHNT, CDR2 FRNRAP, per germline. Trimming took 2 bases from V and 1 from J; bases not matched to a gene: 8. This CDR3 spans 17 amino acids. The CDR3 DNA reads TGTGCTAGTGGTTTGCGGGAGGGGGACAGGGCGAACACTGAAGCTTTCTTT. Its translation: CASGLREGDRANTEAFF.

The J gene is TRBJ1-2, the V gene TRBV7-9; 9 bases align to TRBD1. V shed 0 bases, J shed 6 bases, and the junction held 8 bases outside the gene matches. The CDR3 has 16 amino acids. The germline V gene has CDR1 SEHNR and CDR2 FQNEAQ (reference sequence). The CDR3, as DNA: TGTGCCAGCAGCTTAGCTTCTGCGGGACAGGGTCATGGCTACACCTTC. This encodes CASSLASAGQGHGYTF.

Only one count was recorded for this clone. Other DNA sequences of this sample code for an identical CDR3. The chain links TRBV28 to TRBJ1-2; tentatively, D is TRBD1 (6 bases). Per germline, CDR1 MDHEN and CDR2 SYDVKM. The length of the CDR3 is 13 residues. The germline V and J ends were trimmed by 4 bases and 3 bases, with 9 bases remaining between them. The DNA of the CDR3 is TGTGCCAGCAGTTCTCAGGGGTACTATGGCTACACCTTC. This sequence encodes CASSSQGYYGYTF.

The chain combines TRBV5-1 with TRBJ2-1; 9 bases map to TRBD2. After removal of 0 bases from V and 3 bases from J, the junction contained 4 bases not matched to a gene. This CDR3 region has 16 residues. Germline lookup yields CDR1 SGHRS and CDR2 YFSETQ. CDR3 sequence (DNA): TGCGCCAGCAGCTTGGCGGCGGGGGGGTTCTACAATGAGCAGTTCTTC. The encoded protein is CASSLAAGGFYNEQFF. The full variable domain, completed using reference TRBV5-1 and TRBJ2-1, is KAGVTQTPRYLIKTRGQQVTLSCSPISGHRSVSWYQQTPGQGLQFLFEYFSETQRNKGNFPGRFSGRQFSNSRSEMNVSTLELGDSALYLCASSLAAGGFYNEQFFGPGTRLTVL.

This clone showed up just a few times. The identical CDR3 is also encoded by other nucleotide sequences in the sample. The chain joins TRBV12-3 or TRBV12-4 to TRBJ1-3; D gene ambiguous. The V end lost 5 bases, the J end lost 3 bases, and 8 bases lay between the germline ends. This CDR3 is 13 amino acids long. The CDR3 sequence: CASSVAGGNTIYF. DNA of the CDR3: TGTGCCAGCAGTGTTGCAGGTGGAAACACCATATATTTT.

This chain links TRBV5-1 with TRBJ2-3; D is uncertain. V was shortened by 0 bases and J by 6 bases, with 2 bases between the two germline ends. This CDR3 contains 11 residues. Germline V gives CDR1 SGHRS, CDR2 YFSETQ. CDR3 sequence reads: CASSLADTQYF. CDR3 DNA sequence: TGCGCCAGCAGCTTGGCTGATACGCAGTATTTT.

This clone was found once. The sample has other DNA sequences that encode this CDR3 too. The chain joins TRBV29-1 to TRBJ1-4, with 10 bases matching TRBD1. Per the germline V gene, CDR1 is SQVTM and CDR2 is ANQGSEA. The ends lost 6 bases at V and 0 bases at J; junction bases unmatched: 4. The CDR3 runs 15 residues. The CDR3 region is CSVAGQGATNEKLFF. CDR3 in DNA: TGCAGCGTCGCCGGACAGGGGGCAACTAATGAAAAACTGTTTTTT.

This chain connects TRBV4-1 to TRBJ1-6; D uncertain. Trimming cost V 4 bases and J 6 bases, with 16 bases left between them. Germline V lookup: CDR1 MGHRA, CDR2 YSYEKL. The CDR3 is 16 residues long. As DNA, the CDR3 is TGCGCCAGCAGCCGACCTCCGGGTGTAGGTAATTCACCCCTCCACTTT. The encoded protein is CASSRPPGVGNSPLHF.

This clone was counted a few times. The V and J genes are TRBV7-9 and TRBJ1-2; possibly TRBD1 for D (5 bases). The V gene's germline CDR1 is SEHNR and CDR2 FQNEAQ (reference sequence). Trimming took off 4 bases at V and 5 bases at J, with 17 bases between the two ends. The length of the CDR3 is 15 residues. The CDR3 sequence is CASSSPVEGSYGYTF. CDR3 coding DNA: TGTGCCAGCAGCTCCCCGGTGGAGGGGAGTTATGGCTACACCTTC.

The V and J genes are TRBV11-2 and TRBJ1-1, with no clear D. Germline V gene data show CDR1 as SGHAT and CDR2 as FQNNGV. This CDR3 contains 16 residues. V was trimmed by 6 bases and J by 6 bases, leaving 23 bases between them. CDR3 sequence (DNA): TGTGCCAGCAGTTCCGAGAGGGTTTTTGGACGTTCTGAAGCTTTCTTT. Its translation is CASSSERVFGRSEAFF.

This chain links TRBV7-9 with TRBJ2-1, with 8 bases aligning to TRBD2. V shed 2 bases and J 2 bases; nucleotides not matched to a gene: 2. Germline CDR1 SEHNR, CDR2 FQNEAQ (reference sequence). The length of the CDR3 is 15 residues. The CDR3 nucleotides are TGTGCCAGCAGCTTACCGGGGGGGACCTACAATGAGCAGTTCTTC. Protein: CASSLPGGTYNEQFF.

The CDR3 reads CASSLNQYTEAFF. CDR3 DNA sequence: TGTGCCAGCAGCTTAAACCAGTACACTGAAGCTTTCTTT. The chain has TRBV7-3 and TRBJ1-1, with D uncertain. This CDR3 is built from 13 residues. V dropped 1 base and J dropped 3 bases, with 6 bases sitting between them. Germline lookup yields CDR1 SGHTA and CDR2 FQGTGA.

The rearrangement links TRBV4-3 to TRBJ1-4; the match to TRBD1 covers 9 bases. V shed 4 bases and J 5 bases; nucleotides not matched to a gene: 5. Germline V gene sequence: CDR1 LGHNA, CDR2 YSLEER. The CDR3 is 15 residues long. CDR3: CASSRTGTGNEKLFF. The CDR3 bases are TGCGCCAGCAGCCGTACCGGGACAGGGAATGAAAAACTGTTTTTT.

This clone was seen just once. This rearrangement joins TRBV4-3 to TRBJ1-2; a weak D match, TRBD1 (6 bases). The length of the CDR3 is 16 residues. V was shortened by 0 bases and J by 3 bases, with 14 bases between the two germline ends. Germline assignment: CDR1 LGHNA and CDR2 YSLEER. The CDR3 bases are TGCGCCAGCAGCCAAGATCTGAGGACAGAACACTATGGCTACACCTTC. Its translation: CASSQDLRTEHYGYTF.

V is TRBV2 and J is TRBJ2-5; tentatively, D is TRBD1 (6 bases). Trimming pared 5 bases from V and 3 bases from J, leaving 10 bases between. The CDR3 has 13 amino acids. Germline CDR1 and CDR2: SNHLY and FYNNEI. CDR3 coding DNA: TGTGCCAGCAGTTCAGGGGCCGAAGAGACCCAGTACTTC. It codes for CASSSGAEETQYF.